Described below is a single T cell receptor (beta chain) sequence and its context. In the original analysis: Using reference gene primer amplification, nucleated cell counts were estimated. Here immunoSEQ multiplex PCR was the method, and the copy in TCRdb shows in-frame clones only, minus some. V and J calls and clone size are copied from that table; D and trimming were computed from the DNA. This sample yields roughly 380,000 clones, of which about 89% are seen a single time; around 1.5% belongs to the top ten. Per germline, CDR1 SGHRS and CDR2 YFSETQ. The CDR3 loop spans 15 amino acids. V was trimmed by 4 bases and J by 1 base, leaving 11 bases between them. This record comes from a study of blood T cell repertoires in COVID-19. Seattle's cohort entered during active infection and was followed longitudinally.

This clonotype originated in a woman aged 40 to 55 with COVID-19, enrolled during active disease. This chain uses TRBV5-1 with TRBJ2-2; tentative D call: TRBD1 (6 bases). Specimen: peripheral blood. The CDR3 protein is CASSRTVLNTGELFF. CDR3 bases: TGCGCCAGCAGCCGGACAGTTCTGAACACCGGGGAGCTGTTTTTT.